This T cell receptor (beta chain) derives from a study of graft-versus-host responses after intestinal transplantation. By proportion, this clone is large. Using immunoSEQ multiplex PCR, the repertoire was profiled, and TCRdb retains in-frame clones only, with some absent. Of 3,000 to 4,500 clones in the sample, 72% were seen once. V lost 4 bases, J lost 4 bases, and 10 bases lay in between. The CDR3 loop spans 12 amino acids. The germline V gene has CDR1 SQVTM and CDR2 ANQGSEA. The starting material, graft tissue, was processed to release intraepithelial and lamina propria lymphocytes. The TCR sequence derives from a human patient who received an intestinal transplant, so some T cells may come from the graft donor. V usage is TRBV29-1 and J usage is TRBJ1-2; D gene ambiguous. This material consisted of ileum tissue, taken around 1,000 days after intestinal transplantation. The CDR3 spells CSVGSETYGYTF. DNA of the CDR3: TGCAGCGTTGGCTCAGAGACCTATGGCTACACCTTC.